The rows below give T cell receptor beta chains drawn from one sample of a study of cytomegalovirus exposure and HLA in healthy donors. Clones were sequenced by immunoSEQ multiplex PCR, and TCRdb holds only the in-frame ones, with some missing. Its table lists 140,000 to 150,000 clones. Material: PBMCs. These receptors all come from a male donor in good health and CMV-seronegative. Each CDR3 is given with its conserved first and last residue. D genes are given only for firm matches.

d_gene | j_gene | v_gene | CDR3aa | CDR3nt
TRBD2 | TRBJ2-1 | TRBV19 | CASNPASGGGEQFF | TGTGCCAGTAACCCGGCTAGCGGGGGCGGGGAGCAGTTCTTC
TRBD2 | TRBJ2-1 | TRBV9 | CASSVSGTPSDEQFF | TGTGCCAGCAGCGTGAGCGGGACCCCTTCGGATGAGCAGTTCTTC
TRBD2 | TRBJ2-7 | TRBV5-1 | CASSLGGGVIGYEQYF | TGCGCCAGCAGCTTGGGGGGAGGGGTAATCGGCTACGAGCAGTACTTC
TRBD1 | TRBJ2-7 | TRBV30 | CAWSAGGYEQYF | TGTGCCTGGAGCGCAGGGGGATACGAGCAGTACTTC
. | TRBJ2-5 | TRBV29-1 | CSVVVGQGKETQYF | TGCAGCGTTGTTGTGGGGCAGGGGAAAGAGACCCAGTACTTC
TRBD1 | TRBJ2-7 | TRBV4-2 | CASSQPDREGEQYF | TGTGCCAGCAGCCAACCTGACAGGGAAGGCGAGCAGTACTTC
TRBD1 | TRBJ1-1 | TRBV18 | CASSLGTGVTEAFF | TGTGCCAGCTCACTCGGGACAGGGGTCACTGAAGCTTTCTTT
. | TRBJ2-5 | TRBV15 | CATSRGEIQETQYF | TGTGCCACCAGCAGAGGAGAGATACAAGAGACCCAGTACTTC
. | TRBJ2-1 | TRBV5-1 | CASSKWERDNEQFF | TGCGCCAGCAGCAAATGGGAGAGAGACAATGAGCAGTTCTTC
TRBD1 | TRBJ1-1 | TRBV5-1 | CASRDPGQGTRRNTEAFF | TGCGCCAGCAGGGATCCGGGACAGGGGACTAGGAGGAACACTGAAGCTTTCTTT
. | TRBJ2-7 | TRBV5-1 | CASSYAGSYEQYF | TGCGCCAGCAGCTACGCGGGGAGCTACGAGCAGTACTTC
TRBD1 | TRBJ1-1 | TRBV18 | CASSRGQGITEAFF | TGTGCCAGCTCACGCGGACAGGGGATCACTGAAGCTTTCTTT
. | TRBJ1-3 | TRBV28 | CASSKLGHLGGSSGNTIYF | TGTGCCAGCAGTAAACTGGGACACTTGGGGGGGAGCTCTGGAAACACCATATATTTT
. | TRBJ1-4 | TRBV27 | CASRAREKLFF | TGCGCCAGCAGGGCCCGTGAAAAACTGTTTTTT
TRBD1 | TRBJ1-5 | TRBV30 | CAWSWDRDTQPQHF | TGTGCCTGGAGCTGGGACAGGGATACTCAGCCCCAGCATTTT
. | TRBJ1-6 | TRBV6-6 | CASSYPQKNSPLHF | TGTGCCAGCAGTTACCCCCAGAAGAATTCACCCCTCCACTTT
TRBD1 | TRBJ2-5 | TRBV18 | CASSPTGNQETQYF | TGTGCCAGCTCACCGACAGGGAACCAAGAGACCCAGTACTTC
. | TRBJ2-5 | TRBV6-6 | CASSPGRSGLRAQYF | TGTGCCAGCAGTCCCGGCCGCAGCGGCCTCCGGGCCCAGTACTTC
. | TRBJ2-1 | TRBV7-9 | CASKDPSSYNEQFF | TGTGCCAGCAAAGATCCGAGCTCCTACAATGAGCAGTTCTTC
. | TRBJ2-3 | TRBV5-4 | CASSPSRVQGVDTQYF | TGTGCCAGCAGTCCTTCCAGGGTACAAGGGGTAGATACGCAGTATTTT
. | TRBJ1-1 | TRBV9 | CASSPRTVNTEAFF | TGTGCCAGCAGCCCACGGACAGTGAACACTGAAGCTTTCTTT
TRBD1 | TRBJ1-6 | TRBV7-3 | CASSLLGQGSPLHF | TGTGCCAGCAGCTTACTGGGACAGGGTTCACCCCTCCACTTT
TRBD2 | TRBJ2-1 | TRBV7-3 | CASSLGGASGVNEQFF | TGTGCCAGCAGCTTAGGGGGAGCTAGCGGGGTTAATGAGCAGTTCTTC
. | TRBJ1-6 | TRBV27 | CASSLSAGTNSPLHF | TGTGCCAGCAGTTTATCGGCAGGAACCAACTCACCCCTCCACTTT
. | TRBJ1-1 | TRBV6-1 | CASMTAWGGTEAFF | TGTGCCAGCATGACAGCCTGGGGGGGCACTGAAGCTTTCTTT
. | TRBJ2-3 | TRBV10-3 | CAISDFGDTQYF | TGTGCCATCAGTGATTTTGGCGATACGCAGTATTTT
TRBD2 | TRBJ2-3 | TRBV6-1 | CASTKTGGPTDTQYF | TGTGCCAGCACCAAAACGGGGGGGCCCACAGATACGCAGTATTTT
TRBD1 | TRBJ1-1 | TRBV7-6 | CASSLATGETEAFF | TGTGCCAGCAGCTTAGCAACAGGGGAGACTGAAGCTTTCTTT
TRBD2 | TRBJ2-1 | TRBV18 | CASSPLAGAEQFF | TGTGCCAGCTCACCACTAGCGGGTGCGGAGCAGTTCTTC
TRBD2 | TRBJ2-2 | TRBV5-1 | CASSSSGGATGELFF | TGCGCCAGCAGCTCCAGCGGGGGGGCCACCGGGGAGCTGTTTTTT
. | TRBJ2-1 | TRBV9 | CASSTVQSNEQFF | TGTGCCAGCAGCACCGTACAGAGCAATGAGCAGTTCTTC
TRBD1 | TRBJ1-2 | TRBV27 | CASSFAQGIGGYTF | TGTGCCAGCAGTTTTGCACAGGGGATTGGCGGCTACACCTTC
. | TRBJ2-2 | TRBV7-9 | CASSPRTVNTGELFF | TGTGCCAGCAGCCCCCGAACGGTGAACACCGGGGAGCTGTTTTTT
. | TRBJ1-2 | TRBV5-5 | CASSLEGQTNYGYTF | TGTGCCAGCAGCTTGGAGGGACAAACTAACTATGGCTACACCTTC
. | TRBJ2-2 | TRBV6-6 | CASGGGPGELFF | TGTGCCAGCGGGGGGGGGCCCGGGGAGCTGTTTTTT
TRBD2 | TRBJ2-3 | TRBV13 | CASSSSGNLRTDTQYF | TGTGCCAGCAGCTCGAGCGGGAACCTTCGCACAGATACGCAGTATTTT
. | TRBJ1-2 | TRBV7-8 | CASSPGGVSQYGYTF | TGTGCCAGCAGCCCCGGAGGGGTCTCCCAATATGGCTACACCTTC
. | TRBJ2-3 | TRBV28 | CASTWESSSTDTQYF | TGTGCCAGCACCTGGGAGAGCTCTAGCACAGATACGCAGTATTTT
. | TRBJ2-3 | TRBV25-1 | CASSDQGTDTQYF | TGTGCCAGCAGTGATCAGGGCACAGATACGCAGTATTTT
TRBD2 | TRBJ2-1 | TRBV5-4 | CASSQGLAGGDEQFF | TGTGCCAGCAGCCAGGGACTAGCGGGAGGGGATGAGCAGTTCTTC
. | TRBJ1-6 | TRBV28 | CASKTRDTHNSPLHF | TGTGCCAGCAAAACCCGGGACACCCATAATTCACCCCTCCACTTT
TRBD1 | TRBJ1-1 | TRBV10-3 | CAISANRGNTEAFF | TGTGCCATCAGTGCCAACAGGGGGAACACTGAAGCTTTCTTT
TRBD1 | TRBJ1-1 | TRBV7-9 | CASSLGQLNTEAFF | TGTGCCAGCAGCTTGGGACAGCTGAACACTGAAGCTTTCTTT
TRBD2 | TRBJ2-1 | TRBV4-3 | CASKVWRGGYNEQFF | TGCGCCAGCAAGGTGTGGCGGGGGGGCTACAATGAGCAGTTCTTC
TRBD1 | TRBJ2-7 | TRBV29-1 | CSVEGQGAFEQYF | TGCAGCGTGGAAGGACAGGGGGCCTTCGAGCAGTACTTC
. | TRBJ2-7 | TRBV11-2 | CASSGVPTYEQYF | TGTGCCAGCTCAGGGGTTCCCACCTACGAGCAGTACTTC
TRBD1 | TRBJ1-1 | TRBV5-1 | CASSHPLGTGGLAFF | TGCGCCAGCAGCCACCCCCTCGGGACAGGGGGCCTTGCTTTCTTT
. | TRBJ1-5 | TRBV29-1 | CSVGPDRTNQPQHF | TGCAGCGTTGGACCCGACAGGACGAATCAGCCCCAGCATTTT
. | TRBJ1-3 | TRBV7-8 | CASSLADRTSGNTIYF | TGTGCCAGCAGCTTAGCCGACAGGACCTCTGGAAACACCATATATTTT
. | TRBJ2-7 | TRBV7-9 | CASSLGGLEPEQYF | TGTGCCAGCAGCTTAGGGGGACTGGAACCCGAGCAGTACTTC
TRBD1 | TRBJ2-7 | TRBV7-8 | CASSFTKTGTASYEQYF | TGTGCCAGCAGCTTTACCAAGACCGGGACAGCTTCCTACGAGCAGTACTTC
TRBD2 | TRBJ2-7 | TRBV9 | CASSMTSGSHEQYF | TGTGCCAGCAGCATGACTAGCGGGAGTCACGAGCAGTACTTC
TRBD1 | TRBJ1-5 | TRBV6-6 | CASSYSTGAGNQPQHF | TGTGCCAGCAGTTATTCGACAGGGGCCGGCAATCAGCCCCAGCATTTT
TRBD2 | TRBJ2-5 | TRBV5-1 | CASSLAVAGGQETQYF | TGCGCCAGCAGCTTGGCGGTAGCGGGGGGGCAGGAGACCCAGTACTTC